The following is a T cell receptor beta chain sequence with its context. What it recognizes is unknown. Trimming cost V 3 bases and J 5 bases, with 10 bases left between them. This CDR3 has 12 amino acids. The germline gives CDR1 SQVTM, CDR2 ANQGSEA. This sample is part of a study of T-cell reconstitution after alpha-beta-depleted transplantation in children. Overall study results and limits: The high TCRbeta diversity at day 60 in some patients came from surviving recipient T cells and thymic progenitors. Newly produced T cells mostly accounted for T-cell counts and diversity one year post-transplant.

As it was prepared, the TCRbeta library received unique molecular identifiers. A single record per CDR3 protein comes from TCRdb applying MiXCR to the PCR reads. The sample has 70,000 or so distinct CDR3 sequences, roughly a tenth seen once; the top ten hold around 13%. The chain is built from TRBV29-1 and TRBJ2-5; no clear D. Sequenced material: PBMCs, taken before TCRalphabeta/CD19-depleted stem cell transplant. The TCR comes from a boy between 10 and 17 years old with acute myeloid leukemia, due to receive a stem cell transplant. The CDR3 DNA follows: TGCAGCGTTGAGAACACTCCTGAGACCCAGTACTTC. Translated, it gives CSVENTPETQYF.